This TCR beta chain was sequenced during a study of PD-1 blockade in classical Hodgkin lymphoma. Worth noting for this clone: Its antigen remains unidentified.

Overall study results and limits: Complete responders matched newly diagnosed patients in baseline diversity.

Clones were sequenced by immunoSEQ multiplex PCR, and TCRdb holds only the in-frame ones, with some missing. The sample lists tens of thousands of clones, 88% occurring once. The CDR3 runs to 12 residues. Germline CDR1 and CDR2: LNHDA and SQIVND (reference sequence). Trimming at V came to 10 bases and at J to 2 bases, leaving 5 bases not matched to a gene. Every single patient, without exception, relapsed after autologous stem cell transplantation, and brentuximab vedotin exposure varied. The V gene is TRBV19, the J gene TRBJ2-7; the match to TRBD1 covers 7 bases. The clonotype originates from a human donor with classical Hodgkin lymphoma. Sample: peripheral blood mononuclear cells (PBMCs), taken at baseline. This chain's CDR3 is CATRDSTYEQYF. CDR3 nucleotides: TGTGCCACCCGGGACAGCACCTACGAGCAGTACTTC.